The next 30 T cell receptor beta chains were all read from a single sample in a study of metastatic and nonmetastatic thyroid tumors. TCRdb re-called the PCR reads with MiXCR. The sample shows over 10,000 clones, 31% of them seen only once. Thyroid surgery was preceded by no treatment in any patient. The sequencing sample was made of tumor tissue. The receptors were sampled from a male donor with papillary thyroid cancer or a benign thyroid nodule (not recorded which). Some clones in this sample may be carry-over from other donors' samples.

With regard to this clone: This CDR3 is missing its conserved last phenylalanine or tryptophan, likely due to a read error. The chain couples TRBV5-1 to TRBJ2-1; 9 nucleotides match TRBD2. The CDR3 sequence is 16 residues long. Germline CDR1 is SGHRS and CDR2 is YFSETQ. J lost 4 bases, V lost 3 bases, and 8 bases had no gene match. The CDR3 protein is CASSWSTSGYYNEQFI. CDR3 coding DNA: TGCGCCAGCAGCTGGTCCACTAGCGGGTATTACAATGAGCAGTTCATC.

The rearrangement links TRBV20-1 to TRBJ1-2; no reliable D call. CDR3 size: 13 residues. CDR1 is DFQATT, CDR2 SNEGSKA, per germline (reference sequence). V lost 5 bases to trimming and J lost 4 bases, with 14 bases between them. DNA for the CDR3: TGCAGTGCTCGCGTACTGGACGGCTATGGCTACACCTTC. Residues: CSARVLDGYGYTF.

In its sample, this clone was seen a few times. CDR3 amino acids: CVGNEQFF. The CDR3 coding sequence is TGTGTCGGGAATGAGCAGTTCTTC. The chain has TRBV7-9 and TRBJ2-1; no definite D call. The germline V gene has CDR1 SEHNR and CDR2 FQNEAQ (reference sequence). The CDR3 has 8 residues. Filled out from reference TRBV7-9 and TRBJ2-1, the complete variable domain reads DTGVSQNPRHKITKRGQNVTFRCDPISEHNRLYWYRQTLGQGPEFLTYFQNEAQLEKSRLLSDRFSAERPKGSFSTLEIQRTEQGDSAMYLCVGNEQFFGPGTRLTVL.

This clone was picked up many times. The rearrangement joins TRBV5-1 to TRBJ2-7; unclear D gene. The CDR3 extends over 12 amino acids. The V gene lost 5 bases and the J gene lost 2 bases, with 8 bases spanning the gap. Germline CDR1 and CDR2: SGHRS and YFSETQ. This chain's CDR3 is CASSYGTYEQYF. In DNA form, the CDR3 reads TGCGCCAGCAGTTATGGGACCTACGAGCAGTACTTC.

The CDR3 is CSARDLTNEQFF. In nucleotides, the CDR3 is TGCAGTGCTAGAGATTTAACGAATGAGCAGTTCTTC. This chain uses TRBV20-1 with TRBJ2-1; D is unresolved. The V gene's germline CDR1 is DFQATT and CDR2 SNEGSKA (reference sequence). V lost 0 bases and J 7 bases, leaving 7 bases between the germline ends. This CDR3 has 12 residues.

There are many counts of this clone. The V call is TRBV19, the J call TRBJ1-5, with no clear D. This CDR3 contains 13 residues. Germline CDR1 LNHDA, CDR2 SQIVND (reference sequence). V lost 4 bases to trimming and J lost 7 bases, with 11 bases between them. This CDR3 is CASSRAAGQPQHF. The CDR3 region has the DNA TGTGCCAGTAGTAGGGCGGCGGGGCAGCCCCAGCATTTT.

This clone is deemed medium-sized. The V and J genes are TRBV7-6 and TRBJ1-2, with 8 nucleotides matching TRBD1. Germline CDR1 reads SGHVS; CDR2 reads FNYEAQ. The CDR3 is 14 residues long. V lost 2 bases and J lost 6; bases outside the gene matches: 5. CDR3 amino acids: CASSLQGARDGYTF. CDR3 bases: TGTGCCAGCAGCTTACAGGGGGCGAGGGATGGCTACACCTTC.

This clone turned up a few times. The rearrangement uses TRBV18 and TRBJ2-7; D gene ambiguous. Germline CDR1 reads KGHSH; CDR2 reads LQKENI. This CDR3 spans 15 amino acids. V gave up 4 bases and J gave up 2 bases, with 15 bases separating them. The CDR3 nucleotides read TGTGCCAGCTCACGACCGGTACATGGGACCTACGAGCAGTACTTC. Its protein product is CASSRPVHGTYEQYF.

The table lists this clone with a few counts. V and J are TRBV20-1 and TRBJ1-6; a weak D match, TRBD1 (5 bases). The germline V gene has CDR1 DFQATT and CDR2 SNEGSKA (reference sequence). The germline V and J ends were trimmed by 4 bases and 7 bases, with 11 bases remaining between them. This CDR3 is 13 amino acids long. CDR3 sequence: CSATRDPNSPLHF. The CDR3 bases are TGCAGTGCTACCCGGGACCCGAATTCACCCCTCCACTTT.

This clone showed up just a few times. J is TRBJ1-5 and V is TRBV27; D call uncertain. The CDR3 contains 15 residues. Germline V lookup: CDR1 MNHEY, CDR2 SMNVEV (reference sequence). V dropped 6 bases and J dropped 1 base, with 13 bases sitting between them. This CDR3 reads CASRIGSSSNQPQHF. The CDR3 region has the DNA TGTGCCAGCAGGATCGGGTCTTCAAGCAATCAGCCCCAGCATTTT.

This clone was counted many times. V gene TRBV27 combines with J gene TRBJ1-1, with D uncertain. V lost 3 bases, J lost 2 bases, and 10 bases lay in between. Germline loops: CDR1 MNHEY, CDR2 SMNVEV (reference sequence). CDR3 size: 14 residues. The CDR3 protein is CASSFVGGNTEAFF. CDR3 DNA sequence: TGTGCCAGCAGTTTCGTTGGCGGAAACACTGAAGCTTTCTTT.

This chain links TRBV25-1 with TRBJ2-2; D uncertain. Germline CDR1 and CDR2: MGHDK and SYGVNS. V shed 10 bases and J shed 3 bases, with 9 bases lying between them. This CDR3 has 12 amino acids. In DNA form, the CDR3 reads TGTGCCATCTACCCAGACACCGGGGAGCTGTTTTTT. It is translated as CAIYPDTGELFF.

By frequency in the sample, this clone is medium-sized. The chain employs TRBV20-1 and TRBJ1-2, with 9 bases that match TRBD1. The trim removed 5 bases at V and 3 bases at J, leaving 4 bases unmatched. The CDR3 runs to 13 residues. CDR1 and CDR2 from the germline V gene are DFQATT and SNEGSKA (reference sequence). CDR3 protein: CSASGDRDYGYTF. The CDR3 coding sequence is TGCAGTGCTTCCGGGGACAGGGACTATGGCTACACCTTC.

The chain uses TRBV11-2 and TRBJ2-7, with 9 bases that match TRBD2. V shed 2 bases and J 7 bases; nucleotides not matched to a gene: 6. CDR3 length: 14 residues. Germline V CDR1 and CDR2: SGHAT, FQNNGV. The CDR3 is CASSLNLAGAEQYF. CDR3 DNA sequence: TGTGCCAGCAGCTTAAACTTAGCGGGGGCAGAGCAGTACTTC.

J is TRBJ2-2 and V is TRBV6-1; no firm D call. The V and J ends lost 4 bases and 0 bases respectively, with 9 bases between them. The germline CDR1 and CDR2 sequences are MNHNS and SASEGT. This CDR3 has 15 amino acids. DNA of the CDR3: TGTGCCAGCAGTGTGGACGCTACGAACACCGGGGAGCTGTTTTTT. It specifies CASSVDATNTGELFF.

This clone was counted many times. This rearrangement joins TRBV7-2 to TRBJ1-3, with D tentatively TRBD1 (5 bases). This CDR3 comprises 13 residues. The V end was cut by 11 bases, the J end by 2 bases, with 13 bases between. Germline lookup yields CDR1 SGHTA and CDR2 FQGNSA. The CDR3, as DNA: TGTGCCGTTGGGGCCGTGGCTGGAAACACCATATATTTT. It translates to CAVGAVAGNTIYF.

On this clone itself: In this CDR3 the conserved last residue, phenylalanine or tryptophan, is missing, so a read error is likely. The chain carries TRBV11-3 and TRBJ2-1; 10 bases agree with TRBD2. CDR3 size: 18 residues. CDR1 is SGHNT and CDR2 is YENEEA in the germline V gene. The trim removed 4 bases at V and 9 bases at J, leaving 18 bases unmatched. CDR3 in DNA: TGTGCCAGCAGCTCCCGGGCTAGCGGGAGTGTTCTCCCGCTTGAGCAGTTCTAC. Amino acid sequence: CASSSRASGSVLPLEQFY.

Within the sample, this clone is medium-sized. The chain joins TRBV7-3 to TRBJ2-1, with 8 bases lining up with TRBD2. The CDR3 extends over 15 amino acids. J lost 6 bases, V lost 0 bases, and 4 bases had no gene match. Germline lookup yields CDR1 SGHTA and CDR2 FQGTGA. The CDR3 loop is CASSLTAGAFNEQFF. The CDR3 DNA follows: TGTGCCAGCAGCTTAACAGCGGGAGCCTTCAATGAGCAGTTCTTC.

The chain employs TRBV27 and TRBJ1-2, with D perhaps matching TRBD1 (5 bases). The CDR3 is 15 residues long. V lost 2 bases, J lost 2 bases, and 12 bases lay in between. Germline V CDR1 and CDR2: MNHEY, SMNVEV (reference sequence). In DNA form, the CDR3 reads TGTGCCAGCAGTTTACTGGCAGGGTCAAACTATGGCTACACCTTC. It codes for CASSLLAGSNYGYTF.

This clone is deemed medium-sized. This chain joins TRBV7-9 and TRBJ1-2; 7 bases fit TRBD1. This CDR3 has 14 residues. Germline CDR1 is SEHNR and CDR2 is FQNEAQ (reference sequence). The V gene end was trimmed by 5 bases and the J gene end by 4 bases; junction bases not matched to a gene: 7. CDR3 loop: CASSPSDRAYGYTF. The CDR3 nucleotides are TGTGCCAGCAGCCCGTCCGACAGGGCCTATGGCTACACCTTC. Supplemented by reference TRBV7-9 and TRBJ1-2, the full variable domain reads DTGVSQNPRHKITKRGQNVTFRCDPISEHNRLYWYRQTLGQGPEFLTYFQNEAQLEKSRLLSDRFSAERPKGSFSTLEIQRTEQGDSAMYLCASSPSDRAYGYTFGSGTRLTVV.

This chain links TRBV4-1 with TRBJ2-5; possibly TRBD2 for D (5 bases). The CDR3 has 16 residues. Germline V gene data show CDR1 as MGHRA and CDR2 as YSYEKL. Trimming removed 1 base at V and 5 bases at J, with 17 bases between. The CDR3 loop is CASSQGPHGMWETQYF. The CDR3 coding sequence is TGCGCCAGCAGCCAAGGCCCACACGGGATGTGGGAGACCCAGTACTTC.

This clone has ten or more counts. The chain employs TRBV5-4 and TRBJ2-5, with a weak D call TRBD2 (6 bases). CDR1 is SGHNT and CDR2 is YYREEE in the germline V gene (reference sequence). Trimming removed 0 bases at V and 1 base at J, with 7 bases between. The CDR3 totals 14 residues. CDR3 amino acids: CASSLGDFQETQYF. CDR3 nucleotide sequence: TGTGCCAGCAGCTTGGGGGACTTCCAAGAGACCCAGTACTTC.

CDR3 sequence reads: CASSLDRGNSPLHF. CDR3 in DNA: TGTGCCAGCAGCTTAGACAGGGGTAATTCACCCCTCCACTTT. The chain couples TRBV11-1 to TRBJ1-6; 7 positions agree with TRBD1. This CDR3 has 14 amino acids. The V and J ends lost 1 base and 6 bases, in that order; junction bases with no gene match: 0. CDR1 is SGHAT and CDR2 is FQDESV in the germline V gene (reference sequence).

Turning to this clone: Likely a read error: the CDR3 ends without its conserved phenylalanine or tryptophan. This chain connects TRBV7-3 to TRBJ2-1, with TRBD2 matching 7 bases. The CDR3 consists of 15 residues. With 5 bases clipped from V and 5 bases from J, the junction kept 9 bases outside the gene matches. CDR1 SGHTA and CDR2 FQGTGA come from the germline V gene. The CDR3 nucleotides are TGTGCCAGCAGCACCTTCGGACTAGAGGACAATGAGCAGTTCTAC. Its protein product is CASSTFGLEDNEQFY.

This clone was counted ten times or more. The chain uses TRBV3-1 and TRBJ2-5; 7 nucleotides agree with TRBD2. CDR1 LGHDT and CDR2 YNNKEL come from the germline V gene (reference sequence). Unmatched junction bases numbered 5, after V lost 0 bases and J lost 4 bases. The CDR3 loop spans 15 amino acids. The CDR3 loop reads CASSQDLRTRETQYF. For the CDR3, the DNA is TGTGCCAGCAGCCAAGATCTGCGGACTAGAGAGACCCAGTACTTC.

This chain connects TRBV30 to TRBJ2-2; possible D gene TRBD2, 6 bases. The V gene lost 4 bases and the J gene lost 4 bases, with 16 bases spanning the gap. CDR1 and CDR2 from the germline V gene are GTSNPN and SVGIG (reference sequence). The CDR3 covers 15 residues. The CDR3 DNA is TGTGCCTGGAATGGTGGCGGGGTCCTCACCGGGGAGCTGTTTTTT. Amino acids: CAWNGGGVLTGELFF. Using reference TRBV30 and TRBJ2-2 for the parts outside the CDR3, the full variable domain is SQTIHQWPATLVQPVGSPLSLECTVEGTSNPNLYWYRQAAGRGLQLLFYSVGIGQISSEVPQNLSASRPQDRQFILSSKKLLLSDSGFYLCAWNGGGVLTGELFFGEGSRLTVL.

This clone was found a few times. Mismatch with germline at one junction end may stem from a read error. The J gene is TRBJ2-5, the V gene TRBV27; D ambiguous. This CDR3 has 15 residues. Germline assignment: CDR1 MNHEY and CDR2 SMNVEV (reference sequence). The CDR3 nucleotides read TGTGCCATCAGTTTCCGTGTTAGCCCCCAAGAGACCCAGTACTTC. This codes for CAISFRVSPQETQYF.

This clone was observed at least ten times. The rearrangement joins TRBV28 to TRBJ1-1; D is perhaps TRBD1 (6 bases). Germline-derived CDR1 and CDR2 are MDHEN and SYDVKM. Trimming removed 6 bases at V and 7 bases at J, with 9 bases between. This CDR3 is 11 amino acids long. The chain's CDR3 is CASRSRGEAFF. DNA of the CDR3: TGTGCCAGCAGATCCAGGGGTGAAGCTTTCTTT.

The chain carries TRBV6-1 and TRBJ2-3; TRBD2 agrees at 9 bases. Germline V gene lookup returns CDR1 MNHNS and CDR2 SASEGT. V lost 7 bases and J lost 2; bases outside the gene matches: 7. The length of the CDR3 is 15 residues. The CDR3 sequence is CASTDSGGSTDTQYF. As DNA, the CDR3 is TGTGCCAGCACTGATAGCGGGGGCTCCACAGATACGCAGTATTTT.

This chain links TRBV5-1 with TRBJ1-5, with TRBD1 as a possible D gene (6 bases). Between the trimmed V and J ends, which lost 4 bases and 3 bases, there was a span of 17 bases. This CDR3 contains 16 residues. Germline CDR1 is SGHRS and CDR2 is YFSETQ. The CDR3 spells CASSPGGGGFNQPQHF. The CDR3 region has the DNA TGCGCCAGCAGCCCTGGGGGCGGGGGTTTCAATCAGCCCCAGCATTTT.